This T cell receptor beta chain was recovered during a study of cytomegalovirus exposure and HLA in healthy donors. Study results and caveats: With DRB1 most and HLA-C fewest, TCR association rates differed between HLA loci in a later analysis.

On this clone itself: Antigen specificity is unknown.

PCR amplification relied on 60 Vbeta primers (plus 13 Jbeta primers). Some clones are missing from TCRdb's copy, which holds only in-frame ones; the method was immunoSEQ multiplex PCR. This sample has a few hundred thousand clones, with about 74% found just once. The CDR3 has 15 amino acids. Germline CDR1 and CDR2: SGDLS and YYNGEE. V lost 0 bases, J lost 2 bases, and 3 bases stayed unmatched. The source is a man aged 35 to 55 in good health and CMV-seronegative. Specimen: PBMCs. The V and J genes are TRBV9 and TRBJ2-7; 9 bases align to TRBD1. The CDR3 region is CASSVAGDRAYEQYF. The CDR3 region has the DNA TGTGCCAGCAGCGTAGCGGGGGACAGGGCCTACGAGCAGTACTTC.